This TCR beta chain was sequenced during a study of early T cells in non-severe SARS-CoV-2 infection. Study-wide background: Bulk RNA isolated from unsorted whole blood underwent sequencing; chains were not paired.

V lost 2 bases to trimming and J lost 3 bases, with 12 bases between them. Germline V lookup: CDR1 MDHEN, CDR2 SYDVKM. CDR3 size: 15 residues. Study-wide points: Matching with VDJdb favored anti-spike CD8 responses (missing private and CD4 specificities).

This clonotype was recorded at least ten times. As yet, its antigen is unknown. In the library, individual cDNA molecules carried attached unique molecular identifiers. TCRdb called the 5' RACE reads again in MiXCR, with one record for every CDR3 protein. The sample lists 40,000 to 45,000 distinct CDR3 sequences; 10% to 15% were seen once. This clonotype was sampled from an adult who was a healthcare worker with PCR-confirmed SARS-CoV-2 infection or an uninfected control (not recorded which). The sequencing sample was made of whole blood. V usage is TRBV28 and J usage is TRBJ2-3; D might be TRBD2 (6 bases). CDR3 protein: CASSLVGRETDTQYF. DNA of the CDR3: TGTGCCAGCAGTTTAGTTGGACGGGAGACAGATACGCAGTATTTT.